The present entry profiles one T cell receptor (beta chain) with its context. The antigen remains undetermined. It was with unique molecular identifiers that the TCRbeta library was prepared. One entry per CDR3 protein results from TCRdb running MiXCR on the PCR reads. The sample holds about 610,000 distinct CDR3 sequences; 25% to 30% are singletons and the top ten take approximately 33%. The sample comes from a study of T-cell reconstitution after alpha-beta-depleted transplantation in children. Overall study findings and caveats: At the one-year point after transplant, T-cell counts and TCRbeta diversity were found to come mostly from T cells that had been newly produced. Where some patients showed high TCRbeta diversity at day 60, it came from recipient T cells and thymic progenitors that had survived.

CDR1 and CDR2 from the germline V gene are DFQATT and SNEGSKA (reference sequence). Trimming cost V 6 bases and J 4 bases, with 19 bases left between them. The CDR3 consists of 15 residues. The receptor's source is a boy under two years old with Wiskott-Aldrich syndrome, due to receive a stem cell transplant. Sample: PBMCs, taken before TCRalphabeta/CD19-depleted stem cell transplant. J is TRBJ2-1 and V is TRBV20-1; D could derive from TRBD1 or TRBD2 (5 bases each). The CDR3 DNA reads as TGCAGTGCGCCCACCGGGACCTCCCTGTACAATGAGCAGTTCTTC. Residues: CSAPTGTSLYNEQFF.